These 18 T cell receptor beta chains came from one sample sequenced in a study of shared clonotypes between healthy human individuals. Generated by immunoSEQ multiplex PCR, the TCRdb table keeps only in-frame clones and is missing some. This table has 1.6 million or so clones, over 95% appearing once. The sequenced sample consisted of naive CD4+ T cells sorted from blood. The subset was: CD45RA+ positively selected. These receptor sequences come from a man in his thirties or forties in good health.

The chain recombines TRBV10-1 with TRBJ2-7; no clear D. V lost 3 bases, J lost 3 bases, and 9 bases lay in between. Germline values: CDR1 WNHNN, CDR2 SYGVQD (reference sequence). CDR3 length: 13 amino acids. CDR3 sequence: CASSEFIHYEQYF. CDR3 sequence (DNA): TGCGCCAGCAGTGAATTCATCCACTACGAGCAGTACTTC.

The chain is built from TRBV9 and TRBJ2-1, with TRBD2 as a possible D gene (5 bases). V was pared by 3 bases and J by 3 bases, with 7 bases between. There are 13 residues in the CDR3. CDR1 and CDR2 (germline): SGDLS, YYNGEE. CDR3 region: CASSERDYNEQFF. CDR3 nucleotide sequence: TGTGCCAGCAGCGAACGGGACTACAATGAGCAGTTCTTC. Full variable domain (missing parts from reference TRBV9 and TRBJ2-1): DSGVTQTPKHLITATGQRVTLRCSPRSGDLSVYWYQQSLDQGLQFLIQYYNGEERAKGNILERFSAQQFPDLHSELNLSSLELGDSALYFCASSERDYNEQFFGPGTRLTVL.

The CDR3 bases are TGTGCCAGCAGCTTATCGGGCGTGGGGCGCCACGAGCAGTACTTC. This codes for CASSLSGVGRHEQYF. The chain links TRBV11-3 to TRBJ2-7; possibly TRBD1 for D (5 bases). From germline, CDR1 is SGHNT and CDR2 YENEEA. The CDR3 extends over 15 amino acids. Trimming shortened V by 2 bases and J by 5 bases, and 16 bases separated the two germline ends. The variable domain in full, with the rest retrieved from reference TRBV11-3 and TRBJ2-7, is EAGVVQSPRYKIIEKKQPVAFWCNPISGHNTLYWYLQNLGQGPELLIRYENEEAVDDSQLPKDRFSAERLKGVDSTLKIQPAELGDSAVYLCASSLSGVGRHEQYFGPGTRLTVT.

On this clone itself: Other DNA sequences in this sample translate to the same CDR3. The rearrangement joins TRBV10-3 to TRBJ2-7; 7 nucleotides match TRBD2. Trimming at V came to 3 bases and at J to 1 base, leaving 3 bases not matched to a gene. CDR1 and CDR2 from the germline V gene are ENHRY and SYGVKD. The CDR3 runs 14 residues. The CDR3 DNA is TGTGCCATCAGTGAACCTAGCGGTTCCTACGAGCAGTACTTC. Translated, it gives CAISEPSGSYEQYF.

This clone was seen only once. For the CDR3, the DNA is TGTGCCAGCAGCGTAGGGACAGTCGCTCAACACGAGCAGTACTTC. Translation gives CASSVGTVAQHEQYF. This chain links TRBV9 with TRBJ2-7, with a possible D match to TRBD1 (6 bases). The CDR3 runs 15 residues. V lost 0 bases to trimming and J lost 5 bases, with 15 bases between them. Looked up from germline, CDR1 is SGDLS and CDR2 is YYNGEE. The full variable domain, rest sourced from reference TRBV9 and TRBJ2-7, is DSGVTQTPKHLITATGQRVTLRCSPRSGDLSVYWYQQSLDQGLQFLIQYYNGEERAKGNILERFSAQQFPDLHSELNLSSLELGDSALYFCASSVGTVAQHEQYFGPGTRLTVT.

V and J are TRBV4-3 and TRBJ1-1; the match to TRBD1 covers 10 bases. The V and J ends lost 1 base and 6 bases, in that order; junction bases with no gene match: 11. Germline assignment: CDR1 LGHNA and CDR2 YSLEER. The CDR3 spans 17 residues. CDR3 sequence: CASSQGYPGTGAAEAFF. The CDR3 DNA reads as TGCGCCAGCAGCCAAGGATATCCCGGGACAGGGGCGGCTGAAGCTTTCTTT.

The V and J genes are TRBV7-9 and TRBJ1-1, with D unclear. Per the germline V gene, CDR1 is SEHNR and CDR2 is FQNEAQ (reference sequence). The CDR3 loop spans 13 amino acids. Trimming took 3 bases from V and 3 from J, leaving 8 bases between them. The CDR3 sequence: CASSFSSDTEAFF. The CDR3 DNA sequence: TGTGCCAGCAGCTTTAGCTCTGACACTGAAGCTTTCTTT.

This clone has only one observation. The chain is built from TRBV29-1 and TRBJ1-1, with a tentative D call TRBD1 (6 bases). Germline V gene lookup returns CDR1 SQVTM and CDR2 ANQGSEA. There are 11 residues in the CDR3. Trimming removed 7 bases from V and 4 bases from J, with 10 bases in between. The CDR3 is CSGGHITEAFF. The CDR3 DNA is TGCAGCGGGGGACATATCACTGAAGCTTTCTTT.

This chain uses TRBV5-1 with TRBJ1-2; 7 bases align to TRBD1. CDR3 length equals 14 residues. CDR1 is SGHRS, CDR2 YFSETQ, per germline. V shed 4 bases, J shed 0 bases, and the junction held 3 bases outside the gene matches. The CDR3 loop is CASSPGQSNYGYTF. DNA of the CDR3: TGCGCCAGCAGCCCGGGACAGTCTAACTATGGCTACACCTTC.

A note on this clone: Other DNA sequences from this sample encode an identical CDR3 as well. The V and J genes are TRBV19 and TRBJ2-1; 7 positions agree with TRBD2. The J segment lost 2 bases and the V segment lost 6 bases, leaving 1 base of the junction unmatched. This CDR3 is built from 13 residues. CDR1 and CDR2 from the germline V gene are LNHDA and SQIVND (reference sequence). CDR3 residues: CASSRGAYNEQFF. The CDR3 nucleotides read TGTGCCAGTAGCCGGGGGGCCTACAATGAGCAGTTCTTC.

V usage is TRBV19 and J usage is TRBJ2-7, with 10 nucleotides matching TRBD1. In germline, CDR1 is LNHDA, CDR2 SQIVND (reference sequence). The CDR3 is 16 amino acids. V shed 4 bases, J shed 0 bases, and the junction held 6 bases outside the gene matches. The CDR3 loop is CASSKTGGAPSYEQYF. In DNA, the CDR3 is TGTGCCAGTAGTAAGACAGGGGGCGCGCCCTCCTACGAGCAGTACTTC.

This clone was seen just once. The chain is built from TRBV14 and TRBJ2-3, with D unclear. Looked up from germline, CDR1 is SGHDN and CDR2 is FVKESK. V shed 1 base and J shed 4 bases, with 12 bases lying between them. The CDR3 runs to 15 residues. Here the CDR3 DNA reads TGTGCCAGCAGCCAAGGTGACGGGTTTTCAGATACGCAGTATTTT. Residues: CASSQGDGFSDTQYF. The variable domain in full, completed from reference TRBV14 and TRBJ2-3, reads EAGVTQFPSHSVIEKGQTVTLRCDPISGHDNLYWYRRVMGKEIKFLLHFVKESKQDESGMPNNRFLAERTGGTYSTLKVQPAELEDSGVYFCASSQGDGFSDTQYFGPGTRLTVL.

This clone was observed a single time. This sequence joins TRBV15 and TRBJ2-2; 7 bases agree with TRBD2. Germline V CDR1 and CDR2: LNHNV, YYDKDF (reference sequence). This CDR3 region has 13 residues. J gave up 8 bases and V 6 bases, and 6 bases lay outside the gene matches. The CDR3 DNA reads as TGTGCCACCAGAAAGCGGGAAATGGGGGAGCTGTTTTTT. It yields the protein CATRKREMGELFF.

DNA of the CDR3: TGTGCCAGCTCAACCTGGACTAGCGGGAGGAACAATGAGCAGTTCTTC. Its protein is CASSTWTSGRNNEQFF. This sequence joins TRBV18 and TRBJ2-1; 14 positions agree with TRBD2. This CDR3 has 16 amino acids. The V segment lost 5 bases and the J segment 5 bases; nucleotides outside the gene matches: 5. Germline CDR1 is KGHSH and CDR2 is LQKENI.

The gene calls are TRBV5-8 and TRBJ2-7; 7 nucleotides align to TRBD1. This CDR3 has 14 residues. The V gene's germline CDR1 is SGHTS and CDR2 YDEGEE. Losses at the gene ends were 1 base for V and 2 bases for J; bases not matched to a gene: 3. CDR3 sequence: CASSLYRGAYEQYF. The CDR3, as DNA: TGTGCCAGCAGCTTGTACAGGGGAGCCTACGAGCAGTACTTC.

The chain recombines TRBV2 with TRBJ2-7; D may be TRBD1 (5 bases). This CDR3 has 16 amino acids. Per germline, CDR1 SNHLY and CDR2 FYNNEI. The V and J ends lost 4 bases and 4 bases respectively, with 20 bases between them. CDR3: CASSGGPASASYEQYF. In DNA, the CDR3 is TGTGCCAGCAGTGGGGGCCCCGCCAGCGCCTCATACGAGCAGTACTTC.

With respect to this clone: Within the sample, other DNA sequences also encode this same CDR3. The chain combines TRBV5-4 with TRBJ2-7; 7 bases align to TRBD2. Germline V CDR1 and CDR2: SGHNT, YYREEE (reference sequence). J gave up 1 base and V 4 bases, and 2 bases lay outside the gene matches. The CDR3 runs to 13 residues. Here the CDR3 reads CASSPGRSYEQYF. The CDR3 DNA reads as TGTGCCAGCAGCCCCGGGAGGTCCTACGAGCAGTACTTC.

V is TRBV28 and J is TRBJ1-3; D is unresolved. The CDR3 is 12 amino acids. From germline, CDR1 is MDHEN and CDR2 SYDVKM. Deletions cut 5 bases from V and 1 base from J, with 3 bases between. The CDR3 region is CASSGSGNTIYF. CDR3 coding DNA: TGTGCCAGCAGTGGTTCTGGAAACACCATATATTTT. The full variable domain, its missing parts supplied by reference TRBV28 and TRBJ1-3, is DVKVTQSSRYLVKRTGEKVFLECVQDMDHENMFWYRQDPGLGLRLIYFSYDVKMKEKGDIPEGYSVSREKKERFSLILESASTNQTSMYLCASSGSGNTIYFGEGSWLTVV.